Each of the 11 T cell receptor beta chains below was sequenced from the same sample in a study of blood T cell repertoires in COVID-19. Sequencing used immunoSEQ multiplex PCR; TCRdb keeps in-frame clones, though not all of them. The data contain 110,000 or so clones, more than 80% of them singletons. The sample consisted of peripheral blood. The receptors were gathered from an older woman with COVID-19, enrolled during active disease.

The genes are TRBV7-8 and TRBJ1-5, with D perhaps matching TRBD1 (6 bases). Per the germline V gene, CDR1 is SGHVS and CDR2 is FQNEAQ. This CDR3 spans 15 amino acids. V was clipped by 5 bases and J by 2 bases, with 13 bases between them. The CDR3 DNA sequence: TGTGCCAGCAGCGGACAGCCGGTGGGCAATCAGCCCCAGCATTTT. It encodes CASSGQPVGNQPQHF.

The V call is TRBV4-1, the J call TRBJ1-2, with 7 bases identical to TRBD1. The germline gives CDR1 MGHRA, CDR2 YSYEKL. The CDR3 loop spans 15 amino acids. The junction had 6 bases not matched to a gene; V was cut back by 1 base and J by 4 bases. The DNA for the CDR3 is TGCGCCAGCAGCCAAGGGGACAGCGACCTCTATGGCTACACCTTC. Its protein is CASSQGDSDLYGYTF.

The chain joins TRBV6-1 to TRBJ1-4, with 7 bases that match TRBD1. CDR1 and CDR2 (germline): MNHNS, SASEGT. The V segment lost 1 base and the J segment 8 bases; nucleotides outside the gene matches: 7. The CDR3 consists of 15 residues. The CDR3 sequence is CASSEEGQLGEKLFF. The DNA of the CDR3 is TGTGCCAGCAGTGAAGAGGGACAGCTCGGGGAAAAACTGTTTTTT.

This rearrangement joins TRBV25-1 to TRBJ2-7, with TRBD1 matching over 9 bases. CDR3 size: 13 residues. Trimming removed 7 bases from V and 4 bases from J; junction bases left unmatched: 5. CDR1 is MGHDK and CDR2 is SYGVNS in the germline V gene. This CDR3 is CASTRTGAYEQYF. The CDR3 region has the DNA TGTGCCAGCACCAGGACAGGGGCGTACGAGCAGTACTTC.

The chain couples TRBV7-9 to TRBJ1-1; 8 nucleotides match TRBD1. V lost 1 base and J lost 11; bases outside the gene matches: 12. CDR1 and CDR2 (germline): SEHNR, FQNEAQ (reference sequence). The CDR3 has 15 residues. CDR3 protein: CASSLDGRQGAVAFF. The CDR3 DNA reads as TGTGCCAGCAGCTTAGATGGTCGGCAGGGGGCGGTGGCTTTCTTT.

The chain has TRBV7-8 and TRBJ2-1, with 7 nucleotides matching TRBD1. The CDR3 runs 20 residues. The V gene's germline CDR1 is SGHVS and CDR2 FQNEAQ. Losses at the gene ends were 1 base for V and 5 bases for J; bases not matched to a gene: 20. Here the CDR3 reads CASSLVRDSPLTSDHNEQFF. The DNA for the CDR3 is TGTGCCAGCAGCTTAGTCCGGGACAGTCCTCTAACTAGTGACCACAATGAGCAGTTCTTC. The entire variable domain, with the rest obtained from reference TRBV7-8 and TRBJ2-1, is as follows: GAGVSQSPRYKVAKRGQDVALRCDPISGHVSLFWYQQALGQGPEFLTYFQNEAQLDKSGLPSDRFFAERPEGSVSTLKIQRTQQEDSAVYLCASSLVRDSPLTSDHNEQFFGPGTRLTVL.

The chain has TRBV6-5 and TRBJ1-2; 9 bases are shared with TRBD1. V was pared by 7 bases and J by 8 bases, with 5 bases of the junction left unmatched. This CDR3 contains 12 residues. Germline loops: CDR1 MNHEY, CDR2 SVGAGI. Here the CDR3 DNA reads TGTGCCAGCACCGGGACAGGGCAAGGCTACACCTTC. Translated, it gives CASTGTGQGYTF.

The table lists this clone with a few counts. CDR3 sequence: CASSIAGTGGDVEAFF. The CDR3 region has the DNA TGTGCCAGTAGTATTGCCGGGACAGGGGGGGATGTCGAAGCTTTCTTT. The chain employs TRBV19 and TRBJ1-1, with 11 bases matching TRBD1. CDR3 length: 16 residues. J lost 8 bases, V lost 3 bases, and 11 bases had no gene match. Germline V gives CDR1 LNHDA, CDR2 SQIVND (reference sequence).

This clone was picked up a small number of times. One end of the junction is discordant with germline, which a read error may explain. The chain is built from TRBV7-7 and TRBJ1-1, with a tentative D call TRBD1 (5 bases). Germline lookup yields CDR1 SSHAT and CDR2 FNYEAQ (reference sequence). This CDR3 comprises 13 residues. The CDR3 is CASSLDGATEAFF. The CDR3 DNA follows: TGTGCTAGCAGCTTGGATGGGGCCACTGAAGCTTTCTTT. The entire variable domain, with the rest obtained from reference TRBV7-7 and TRBJ1-1, is as follows: GAGVSQSPRYKVTKRGQDVTLRCDPISSHATLYWYQQALGQGPEFLTYFNYEAQPDKSGLPSDRFSAERPEGSISTLTIQRTEQRDSAMYRCASSLDGATEAFFGQGTRLTVV.

The chain employs TRBV10-3 and TRBJ1-6; D ambiguous. CDR3 size: 14 residues. Trimming took off 5 bases at V and 9 bases at J, with 14 bases between the two ends. The germline CDR1 and CDR2 sequences are ENHRY and SYGVKD. CDR3 in DNA: TGTGCCATCAGTCGCGGAGGGAATGCTTCACCCCTCCACTTT. Encoded protein: CAISRGGNASPLHF.

The genes are TRBV5-1 and TRBJ1-2, with 7 bases fitting TRBD1. The CDR3 sequence is 16 residues long. The germline CDR1 and CDR2 sequences are SGHRS and YFSETQ. The J segment lost 0 bases and the V segment lost 0 bases, leaving 5 bases of the junction unmatched. Here the CDR3 reads CASSLEAGGANYGYTF. The CDR3 DNA is TGCGCCAGCAGCTTGGAAGCAGGGGGAGCTAACTATGGCTACACCTTC.